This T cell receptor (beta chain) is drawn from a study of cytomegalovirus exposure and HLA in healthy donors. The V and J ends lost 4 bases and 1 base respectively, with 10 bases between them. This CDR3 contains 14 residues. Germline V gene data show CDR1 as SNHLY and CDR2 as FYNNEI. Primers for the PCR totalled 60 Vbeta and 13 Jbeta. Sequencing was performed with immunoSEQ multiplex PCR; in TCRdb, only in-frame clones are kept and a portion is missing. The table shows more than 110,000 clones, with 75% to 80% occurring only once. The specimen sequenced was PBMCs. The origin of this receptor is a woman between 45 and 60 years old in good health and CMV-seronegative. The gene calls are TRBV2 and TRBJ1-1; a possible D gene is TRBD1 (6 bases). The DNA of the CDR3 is TGTGCCAGCAGTGGGCAGGGGAGGAACACTGAAGCTTTCTTT. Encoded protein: CASSGQGRNTEAFF.